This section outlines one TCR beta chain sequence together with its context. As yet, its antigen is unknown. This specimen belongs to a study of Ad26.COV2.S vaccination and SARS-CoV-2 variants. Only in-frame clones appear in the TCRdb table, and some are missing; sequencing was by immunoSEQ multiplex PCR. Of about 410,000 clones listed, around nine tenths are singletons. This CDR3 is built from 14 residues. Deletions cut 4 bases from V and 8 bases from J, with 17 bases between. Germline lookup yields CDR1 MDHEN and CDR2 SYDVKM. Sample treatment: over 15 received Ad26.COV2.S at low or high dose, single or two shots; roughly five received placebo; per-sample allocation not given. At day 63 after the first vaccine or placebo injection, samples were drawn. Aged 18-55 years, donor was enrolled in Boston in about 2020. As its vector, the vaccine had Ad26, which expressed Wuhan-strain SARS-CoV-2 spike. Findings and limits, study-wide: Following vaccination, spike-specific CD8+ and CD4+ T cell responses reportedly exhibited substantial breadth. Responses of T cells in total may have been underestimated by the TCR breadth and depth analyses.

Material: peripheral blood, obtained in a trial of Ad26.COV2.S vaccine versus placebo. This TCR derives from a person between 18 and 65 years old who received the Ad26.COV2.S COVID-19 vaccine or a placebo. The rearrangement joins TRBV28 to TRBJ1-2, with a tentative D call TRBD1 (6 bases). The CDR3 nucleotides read TGTGCCAGCAGTTCGAGAGCGGGGGCAGGGGGCTACACCTTC. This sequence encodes CASSSRAGAGGYTF.